The next 6 T cell receptor beta chains were all read from a single sample in a study of blood T cells in healthy people across ages. Then a second PCR, running roughly 7 to 11 cycles, was carried out with a sample-barcoded 5' primer and a J-beta primer mix. TCRdb reprocessed the 5' RACE reads via MiXCR and lists one record per CDR3 protein. Of about a million distinct CDR3 sequences listed, roughly half are singletons. The sample consisted of blood. These receptors all stem from a woman aged 60-70 years in good health.

The chain couples TRBV5-1 to TRBJ2-3; 10 bases map to TRBD1. V lost 1 base, J lost 2 bases, and 4 bases stayed unmatched. The CDR3 length is 16 residues. The V gene's germline CDR1 is SGHRS and CDR2 YFSETQ. CDR3 protein: CASSLRGQGPTDTQYF. DNA for the CDR3: TGCGCCAGCAGCTTGAGGGGACAGGGGCCCACAGATACGCAGTATTTT.

The J gene is TRBJ2-5, the V gene TRBV20-1, with D perhaps matching TRBD1 or TRBD2 (5 bases each). CDR1 and CDR2 from the germline V gene are DFQATT and SNEGSKA (reference sequence). Trimming pared 6 bases from V and 5 bases from J, leaving 37 bases between. CDR3 size: 20 residues. As DNA, the CDR3 is TGCAGTGCCAGGTCGACGACGGGGCCAAGAGTAAGGTGGATTTGGGAGACCCAGTACTTC. Amino acids: CSARSTTGPRVRWIWETQYF.

This clonotype was observed a few times. The chain employs TRBV29-1 and TRBJ2-1; D assignment may be TRBD1 or TRBD2 (5 bases each). Trimming shortened V by 8 bases and J by 1 base, and 18 bases separated the two germline ends. The CDR3 is 15 amino acids. Germline V gene sequence: CDR1 SQVTM, CDR2 ANQGSEA. In nucleotides, the CDR3 is TGCAGCCCGGATCCACTGGGGGTATCCTACAATGAGCAGTTCTTC. This sequence encodes CSPDPLGVSYNEQFF.

This clonotype was counted a few times. V and J are TRBV2 and TRBJ2-7; 9 positions match TRBD2. V was pared by 8 bases and J by 3 bases, with 8 bases of the junction left unmatched. CDR3 length equals 14 residues. Germline V gives CDR1 SNHLY, CDR2 FYNNEI. The CDR3 is CASHHPSGNYEQYF. CDR3 DNA: TGTGCCAGCCACCATCCTAGCGGGAACTACGAGCAGTACTTC.

The V gene is TRBV20-1, the J gene TRBJ1-6; 8 positions match TRBD1. Germline V gives CDR1 DFQATT, CDR2 SNEGSKA (reference sequence). This CDR3 is built from 14 residues. Trimming removed 0 bases from V and 10 bases from J; junction bases left unmatched: 5. The DNA of the CDR3 is TGCAGTGCTAGAGAGGAGACAGGGGACTCACCCCTCCACTTT. It is translated as CSAREETGDSPLHF.

The chain has TRBV4-1 and TRBJ2-3; a possible D gene is TRBD2 (6 bases). V lost 2 bases to trimming and J lost 1 base, with 10 bases between them. Germline V lookup: CDR1 MGHRA, CDR2 YSYEKL. CDR3 length: 15 residues. In DNA form, the CDR3 reads TGCGCCAGCAGCCAACCCGTAGCGGGCACAGATACGCAGTATTTT. Amino acids: CASSQPVAGTDTQYF.